This T cell receptor (beta chain) was identified during a study of blood T cells in healthy people across ages. With a J-beta primer mix and a sample-barcoded 5' primer, a second PCR ran 7 to 11 cycles. TCRdb ran MiXCR on the 5' RACE reads and lists one entry per CDR3 protein. The sample has fewer than 900,000 distinct CDR3 sequences, 36% seen once. Study-level points and caveats: Comparison with aged donors showed that long-lived donors had more naive CD4+ cells and higher diversity.

This clonotype was recorded a few times. What it binds is not known. PBMCs, at least 6 million per sample, were isolated. This CDR3 has 15 residues. With 5 bases removed from V and 0 bases from J, the gap between germline ends came to 9 bases. Germline-derived CDR1 and CDR2 are SGHRS and YFSETQ. The clonotype comes from a man between 18 and 35 years old in good health. The chain is built from TRBV5-1 and TRBJ2-6; possibly TRBD1 for D (6 bases). Sequencing was performed on blood. The CDR3, as DNA: TGCGCCAGCAGGCAGGACAGCTCTGGGGCCAACGTCCTGACTTTC. It translates to CASRQDSSGANVLTF.